Each of the 15 T cell receptor beta chains below was sequenced from the same sample in a study of technical replicates of blood from several donors. Some clones are missing from TCRdb's copy, which holds only in-frame ones; the method was immunoSEQ multiplex PCR. The sample carries about 17,000 clones, 82% recorded once. The sample was PBMCs. These receptors all come from a human donor in good health. Some clones in this sample may be carry-over from other donors' samples.

With regard to this clone: One end of the junction varies from germline; a read error may be responsible. Other DNA sequences within the sample encode an identical CDR3. This chain uses TRBV5-1 with TRBJ2-7, with 11 bases fitting TRBD2. Germline CDR1 reads SGHRS; CDR2 reads YFSETQ. CDR3 length: 15 residues. CDR3 in amino acids: CASSASSGRNYEQYF. DNA of the CDR3: TGTGCCAGCAGCGCATCTAGCGGGAGGAACTACGAGCAGTACTTC.

The chain employs TRBV28 and TRBJ2-3; D remains unclear. The CDR3 runs 12 residues. The ends were cut back, 5 bases at V and 2 bases at J, with 5 bases in the middle. CDR1 MDHEN and CDR2 SYDVKM come from the germline V gene. Here the CDR3 reads CASSPSTDTQYF. The CDR3 DNA is TGTGCCAGCAGTCCTTCCACAGATACGCAGTATTTT.

J is TRBJ1-2 and V is TRBV5-1, with D unclear. Trimming left V 5 bases short and J 5 bases short, with 19 bases between. The CDR3 covers 15 residues. Germline V CDR1 and CDR2: SGHRS, YFSETQ. CDR3: CASSRSRPVEYGYTF. The CDR3 DNA reads TGCGCCAGCAGTAGGAGTAGACCCGTGGAGTATGGCTACACCTTC.

V gene TRBV10-3 combines with J gene TRBJ2-2, with TRBD2 matching 10 bases. The CDR3 consists of 18 residues. Germline-derived CDR1 and CDR2 are ENHRY and SYGVKD. V was pared by 4 bases and J by 3 bases, with 11 bases of the junction left unmatched. Written as DNA, the CDR3 is TGTGCCATCAGTGGCACATTAGCGGGAGGCTCAGACACCGGGGAGCTGTTTTTT. It translates to CAISGTLAGGSDTGELFF.

This CDR3 is CASRTTSTQETQYF. The CDR3 DNA is TGTGCCAGCAGAACAACTAGTACTCAAGAGACCCAGTACTTC. The rearrangement joins TRBV2 to TRBJ2-5, with D possibly TRBD2 on 5 matching bases. The length of the CDR3 is 14 residues. Germline assignment: CDR1 SNHLY and CDR2 FYNNEI. V was clipped by 6 bases and J by 2 bases, with 13 bases between them.

V usage is TRBV6-5 and J usage is TRBJ2-3; D is possibly TRBD2 (6 bases). The germline V gene has CDR1 MNHEY and CDR2 SVGAGI. Trimming shortened V by 4 bases and J by 3 bases, and 11 bases separated the two germline ends. The CDR3 sequence is 14 residues long. CDR3 DNA sequence: TGTGCCAGCAGTTTCCGGGAGCCGACAGATACGCAGTATTTT. Translation gives CASSFREPTDTQYF.

The chain recombines TRBV25-1 with TRBJ2-1; TRBD2 is a possible D gene (6 bases). Between the trimmed V and J ends, which lost 6 bases and 5 bases, there was a span of 11 bases. The CDR3 has 13 residues. Looked up from germline, CDR1 is MGHDK and CDR2 is SYGVNS. CDR3 in amino acids: CASSRDSNNEQFF. CDR3 nucleotide sequence: TGTGCCAGCAGCCGGGACTCTAACAATGAGCAGTTCTTC.

For the CDR3, the DNA is TGTGCCAGTAGTATGACACTTAACTCCTACGAGCAGTACTTC. It is translated as CASSMTLNSYEQYF. This chain connects TRBV19 to TRBJ2-7; D is undetermined. Trimming cost V 3 bases and J 0 bases, with 9 bases left between them. Germline V gene sequence: CDR1 LNHDA, CDR2 SQIVND (reference sequence). The CDR3 length is 14 residues.

V and J are TRBV5-1 and TRBJ2-3; the match to TRBD2 covers 10 bases. Germline V lookup: CDR1 SGHRS, CDR2 YFSETQ. The CDR3 is made up of 15 amino acids. J lost 1 base, V lost 4 bases, and 3 bases had no gene match. CDR3 DNA sequence: TGCGCCAGCAGCGCCGGGACTAGCGGCACAGATACGCAGTATTTT. Protein sequence: CASSAGTSGTDTQYF.

This sequence joins TRBV19 and TRBJ1-5; no clear D. The CDR3 sequence is 15 residues long. In germline, CDR1 is LNHDA, CDR2 SQIVND (reference sequence). Trimming removed 3 bases at V and 3 bases at J, with 12 bases between. Here the CDR3 DNA reads TGTGCCAGTAGTATTTCGAGGGTTTACAATCAGCCCCAGCATTTT. The encoded protein is CASSISRVYNQPQHF.

For this clone: The sample has other DNA sequences that encode this CDR3 too. The chain couples TRBV5-1 to TRBJ2-1; tentative D call: TRBD2 (6 bases). V lost 4 bases, J lost 3 bases, and 11 bases lay in between. This CDR3 comprises 14 residues. Germline-derived CDR1 and CDR2 are SGHRS and YFSETQ. The CDR3 sequence is CASSPAGGYNEQFF. The DNA of the CDR3 is TGCGCCAGCAGCCCAGCCGGGGGCTACAATGAGCAGTTCTTC.

This clone was seen more than once but under ten times. The chain employs TRBV28 and TRBJ2-2, with a weak D call TRBD1 (6 bases). This CDR3 has 17 amino acids. The V gene's germline CDR1 is MDHEN and CDR2 SYDVKM. V gave up 5 bases and J gave up 6 bases, with 22 bases separating them. CDR3 region: CASSPSTGTQGAGELFF. CDR3 DNA: TGTGCCAGCAGTCCATCGACCGGGACACAAGGGGCCGGGGAGCTGTTTTTT.

CDR3 DNA: TGTGCCAGCAGCTTACAGGGGGCGAGCACAGATACGCAGTATTTT. Amino acids: CASSLQGASTDTQYF. The J gene is TRBJ2-3, the V gene TRBV5-6; 9 nucleotides match TRBD1. Germline V gives CDR1 SGHDT, CDR2 YYEEEE. There are 15 residues in the CDR3. Germline trimming cut 2 bases from V and 0 bases from J; bases unmatched to any gene: 1.

This sequence joins TRBV7-6 and TRBJ2-1, with 10 bases that match TRBD2. The germline V gene has CDR1 SGHVS and CDR2 FNYEAQ. CDR3 length: 18 residues. J was trimmed by 0 bases and V by 2 bases; bases with no gene match: 7. The CDR3 is CASSLWTSGFSSYNEQFF. The DNA of the CDR3 is TGTGCCAGCAGCTTATGGACTAGCGGTTTTAGCTCCTACAATGAGCAGTTCTTC. The whole variable domain, remainder taken from reference TRBV7-6 and TRBJ2-1, is GAGVSQSPRYKVTKRGQDVALRCDPISGHVSLYWYRQALGQGPEFLTYFNYEAQQDKSGLPNDRFSAERPEGSISTLTIQRTEQRDSAMYRCASSLWTSGFSSYNEQFFGPGTRLTVL.

This chain joins TRBV15 and TRBJ2-1; 10 positions agree with TRBD2. This CDR3 spans 17 amino acids. Germline loops: CDR1 LNHNV, CDR2 YYDKDF (reference sequence). J was trimmed by 3 bases and V by 5 bases; bases with no gene match: 10. The CDR3 spells CATSPHRTSGYYNEQFF. CDR3 nucleotide sequence: TGTGCCACCAGCCCTCATCGGACTAGCGGATACTACAATGAGCAGTTCTTC.